This T cell receptor (beta chain) was captured by sequencing in a study of blood T cell repertoires in COVID-19. V shed 4 bases, J shed 5 bases, and the junction held 13 bases outside the gene matches. This CDR3 contains 17 residues. Looked up from germline, CDR1 is SGHTA and CDR2 is FQGTGA. Profiling relied on immunoSEQ multiplex PCR, and the TCRdb table lists in-frame clones only, not all of them. The sample yields about 150,000 clones, around 86% seen once. In Cohort 3, a recovered donor had either two negative PCRs, clearance, or symptom resolution. The chain links TRBV7-3 to TRBJ2-5; 10 positions match TRBD1. The sequence was collected from a man aged 50-60 years who had recovered from COVID-19. Source material: PBMCs or T cells enriched from blood (not recorded which). CDR3 sequence reads: CASSSNPGQGTAETQYF. The CDR3 DNA sequence: TGTGCCAGCAGCTCAAACCCGGGACAGGGGACGGCGGAGACCCAGTACTTC.